This T cell receptor beta chain was observed in a study of T cell repertoires in cytomegalovirus infection. Study summary: TCR beta signatures that were public indicated CMV infection and matching HLA type. Study-wide points: People with CMV and the relevant HLA were identified by cumulative public TCR beta family frequency.

This clonotype was picked up many times. What it binds is unknown. TCRdb redid the calling of the reads with MiXCR, one entry per CDR3 protein. The sample comprises 200,000 to 300,000 distinct CDR3 sequences, 12% of which are singletons, and 1.5% to 2% rests with the top ten. The CDR3 spans 16 residues. The V end was cut by 4 bases, the J end by 3 bases, with 16 bases between. Germline assignment: CDR1 SGHVS and CDR2 FQNEAQ. The clonotype originates from a human donor in good health (CMV status not recorded). Some clones in this sample may be carry-over from other donors' samples. The sequenced material came from PBMCs. The rearrangement uses TRBV7-8 and TRBJ2-4, with D possibly being TRBD1 or TRBD2 (6 bases each). The CDR3 region has the DNA TGTGCCAGCAGCTCAACGGTCGGGGGCGGCAAAAACATTCAGTACTTC. Protein product: CASSSTVGGGKNIQYF.